The 28 T cell receptor beta chains below come from one sample, sequenced in a study of shared clonotypes between healthy human individuals. Profiled with immunoSEQ multiplex PCR; TCRdb holds only in-frame clones, not every one. The table shows over a million clones, with approximately 98.5% occurring only once. Input material: naive CD4+ T cells sorted from blood. This sample's subset: CD45RA+ positively selected. The source of these receptors is a young man in good health.

V usage is TRBV28 and J usage is TRBJ1-2, with a possible D match to TRBD1 (5 bases). There are 12 residues in the CDR3. Germline V gene data show CDR1 as MDHEN and CDR2 as SYDVKM. V was cut by 6 bases and J by 8 bases, with 13 bases left in between. This CDR3 reads CASRQPGLGYTF. The DNA of the CDR3 is TGTGCCAGCAGACAACCAGGGCTGGGCTACACCTTC.

The chain joins TRBV28 to TRBJ2-7; D perhaps matches TRBD2 (5 bases). V lost 8 bases to trimming and J lost 3 bases, with 17 bases between them. Germline CDR1 reads MDHEN; CDR2 reads SYDVKM. The length of the CDR3 is 14 residues. CDR3 loop: CASFPTRENYEQYF. The CDR3 DNA reads TGTGCCAGCTTCCCAACACGGGAAAACTACGAGCAGTACTTC.

The J gene is TRBJ2-7, the V gene TRBV14; D uncertain. With 1 base removed from V and 4 bases from J, the gap between germline ends came to 5 bases. CDR3 length: 12 residues. CDR1 is SGHDN and CDR2 is FVKESK in the germline V gene. The CDR3 loop reads CASSQVRYEQYF. CDR3 in DNA: TGTGCCAGCAGCCAAGTCCGATACGAGCAGTACTTC.

The J gene is TRBJ2-7, the V gene TRBV5-6, with TRBD1 as a possible D gene (7 bases). Germline V lookup: CDR1 SGHDT, CDR2 YYEEEE. The CDR3 sequence is 16 residues long. V lost 4 bases, J lost 3 bases, and 20 bases lay in between. CDR3: CASSILRGRGVYEQYF. Here the CDR3 DNA reads TGTGCCAGCAGCATCCTACGTGGCAGGGGGGTCTACGAGCAGTACTTC.

V gene TRBV29-1 combines with J gene TRBJ2-4; D not resolved. V lost 6 bases and J 0 bases, leaving 12 bases between the germline ends. The CDR3 length is 14 residues. CDR1 and CDR2 from the germline V gene are SQVTM and ANQGSEA. Written as DNA, the CDR3 is TGCAGCGTGGTAGCCAGACTAGCCAAAAACATTCAGTACTTC. This encodes CSVVARLAKNIQYF.

V and J are TRBV30 and TRBJ1-5; 7 nucleotides line up with TRBD1. The germline V gene encodes CDR1 GTSNPN and CDR2 SVGIG (reference sequence). V lost 5 bases to trimming and J lost 6 bases; unmatched junction nucleotides: 7. The CDR3 has 13 residues. Written as DNA, the CDR3 is TGTGCCTGGGAGACAGGGTTTGGTCAGCCCCAGCATTTT. The encoded protein is CAWETGFGQPQHF.

The chain uses TRBV7-9 and TRBJ1-1, with D possibly TRBD1 on 6 matching bases. V lost 5 bases to trimming and J lost 4 bases, with 26 bases between them. CDR1 and CDR2 (germline): SEHNR, FQNEAQ (reference sequence). CDR3 length equals 18 residues. In DNA form, the CDR3 reads TGTGCCAGCAGCCCACTACCCCCCGGGGCGAGGGGGGGCACTGAAGCTTTCTTT. Translation gives CASSPLPPGARGGTEAFF.

The CDR3 nucleotides are TGTGCCTGGAGTGTACTCGGGATCTCTGGAAACACCATATATTTT. Translating gives CAWSVLGISGNTIYF. The rearrangement links TRBV30 to TRBJ1-3; D is unresolved. The CDR3 length is 15 residues. Germline V gene data show CDR1 as GTSNPN and CDR2 as SVGIG (reference sequence). V shed 0 bases and J shed 0 bases, with 9 bases lying between them.

This rearrangement joins TRBV7-2 to TRBJ2-7, with 9 bases that match TRBD2. This CDR3 region has 17 residues. CDR1 and CDR2 from the germline V gene are SGHTA and FQGNSA. J lost 0 bases, V lost 1 base, and 7 bases had no gene match. The CDR3 sequence is CASSLVGFSGGSYEQYF. The CDR3 bases are TGTGCCAGCAGCTTAGTGGGTTTTAGCGGGGGCTCCTACGAGCAGTACTTC.

The rearrangement links TRBV9 to TRBJ2-1; D is perhaps TRBD1 or TRBD2 (6 bases each). CDR1 is SGDLS and CDR2 is YYNGEE in the germline V gene. CDR3 length: 15 residues. With 4 bases removed from V and 2 bases from J, the gap between germline ends came to 13 bases. The CDR3 nucleotides are TGTGCCAGCAGCCGACTAGGGGGGACCTACAATGAGCAGTTCTTC. The encoded protein is CASSRLGGTYNEQFF.

V is TRBV9 and J is TRBJ2-7, with D perhaps TRBD1 or TRBD2 (5 bases each). V shed 0 bases and J shed 7 bases, with 17 bases lying between them. CDR3 length equals 15 residues. Germline values: CDR1 SGDLS, CDR2 YYNGEE. CDR3 in DNA: TGTGCCAGCAGCGTAGCTACGGACTCAAAGGGGGAGCAGTACTTC. Translation: CASSVATDSKGEQYF. Based on the CDR3 plus reference TRBV9 and TRBJ2-7, the full variable domain is DSGVTQTPKHLITATGQRVTLRCSPRSGDLSVYWYQQSLDQGLQFLIQYYNGEERAKGNILERFSAQQFPDLHSELNLSSLELGDSALYFCASSVATDSKGEQYFGPGTRLTVT.

The rearrangement links TRBV20-1 to TRBJ2-7; possibly TRBD2 for D (6 bases). The CDR3 sequence is 11 residues long. Germline values: CDR1 DFQATT, CDR2 SNEGSKA (reference sequence). V lost 6 bases, J lost 13 bases, and 19 bases lay in between. As DNA, the CDR3 is TGCAGTGCGCTGGGACTTTTGGGAGGATACTTC. Translation: CSALGLLGGYF.

This rearrangement joins TRBV29-1 to TRBJ2-7; tentatively, D is TRBD2 (5 bases). Deletions cut 5 bases from V and 1 base from J, with 12 bases between. The V gene's germline CDR1 is SQVTM and CDR2 ANQGSEA. This CDR3 region has 13 residues. The CDR3 sequence: CSVRRPRSYEQYF. CDR3 in DNA: TGCAGCGTTAGGAGGCCCCGTTCCTACGAGCAGTACTTC.

The chain joins TRBV5-1 to TRBJ2-1; 13 bases are a match to TRBD2. The germline CDR1 and CDR2 sequences are SGHRS and YFSETQ. The length of the CDR3 is 16 residues. Trimming cost V 4 bases and J 4 bases; bases outside gene matches: 5. The CDR3 protein is CASSAGLAGAYNEQFF. The CDR3 DNA sequence: TGCGCCAGCAGCGCCGGACTAGCGGGAGCTTACAATGAGCAGTTCTTC.

The chain recombines TRBV9 with TRBJ2-3, with TRBD1 identical over 8 bases. Germline CDR1 SGDLS, CDR2 YYNGEE. V shed 9 bases, J shed 1 base, and the junction held 10 bases outside the gene matches. The length of the CDR3 is 15 residues. The CDR3 DNA follows: TGTGCCACCTCAGTAGGGACAGGCCGCACAGATACGCAGTATTTT. It codes for CATSVGTGRTDTQYF.

The chain combines TRBV18 with TRBJ1-1; 10 bases line up with TRBD1. Trimming cost V 1 base and J 5 bases; bases outside gene matches: 7. The CDR3 is 16 amino acids. From germline, CDR1 is KGHSH and CDR2 LQKENI. The CDR3 DNA follows: TGTGCCAGCTCACCACAGAGGACAGGGGGTGGAACTGAAGCTTTCTTT. This encodes CASSPQRTGGGTEAFF.

The V call is TRBV27, the J call TRBJ1-1; possible D gene TRBD1, 6 bases. There are 14 residues in the CDR3. V lost 8 bases and J 0 bases, leaving 13 bases between the germline ends. The germline gives CDR1 MNHEY, CDR2 SMNVEV (reference sequence). In DNA, the CDR3 is TGTGCCAGCCGTAGACAGGTCATGAACACTGAAGCTTTCTTT. Amino acids: CASRRQVMNTEAFF.

The chain joins TRBV4-3 to TRBJ2-6; no reliable D call. With 0 bases removed from V and 0 bases from J, the gap between germline ends came to 9 bases. This CDR3 is built from 17 residues. In germline, CDR1 is LGHNA, CDR2 YSLEER. The CDR3 loop reads CASSQESGSSGANVLTF. The CDR3 nucleotides are TGCGCCAGCAGCCAAGAGTCCGGATCCTCTGGGGCCAACGTCCTGACTTTC.

The V gene is TRBV7-9, the J gene TRBJ2-1; no clear D gene. The CDR3 length is 15 residues. Germline CDR1 is SEHNR and CDR2 is FQNEAQ (reference sequence). Trimming took 2 bases from V and 5 from J, leaving 13 bases between them. In nucleotides, the CDR3 is TGTGCCAGCAGCTTACTTGGGCGGACCAACAATGAGCAGTTCTTC. This encodes CASSLLGRTNNEQFF.

CDR3 in DNA: TGTGCCAGCAGGGCGGACAGGTCGGGAGGCTACACCTTC. Translation gives CASRADRSGGYTF. The chain combines TRBV28 with TRBJ1-2, with 7 nucleotides matching TRBD1. Germline V gives CDR1 MDHEN, CDR2 SYDVKM. The CDR3 contains 13 residues. V was pared by 6 bases and J by 8 bases, with 9 bases of the junction left unmatched.

Worth noting for this clone: The sample has other DNA sequences that encode this CDR3 too. The chain joins TRBV6-5 to TRBJ2-7, with D hard to call. CDR1 and CDR2 from the germline V gene are MNHEY and SVGAGI. Trimming removed 0 bases at V and 1 base at J, with 4 bases between. This CDR3 has 13 amino acids. CDR3 protein: CASSYSGSYEQYF. The CDR3 bases are TGTGCCAGCAGTTACTCGGGGTCCTACGAGCAGTACTTC.

V and J are TRBV2 and TRBJ1-1; TRBD1 is a possible D gene (6 bases). CDR1 SNHLY and CDR2 FYNNEI come from the germline V gene. The CDR3 is 13 amino acids. V lost 6 bases and J lost 5, with 13 bases in between. The CDR3 DNA follows: TGTGCCAGCAGCAAACAGGGTCAGACTGAAGCTTTCTTT. Protein product: CASSKQGQTEAFF.

The chain is built from TRBV10-3 and TRBJ2-3; 7 bases are shared with TRBD2. J gave up 4 bases and V 4 bases, and 2 bases lay outside the gene matches. CDR1 ENHRY and CDR2 SYGVKD come from the germline V gene. The CDR3 is 13 residues long. DNA for the CDR3: TGTGCCATCAGTGTACGGGAGGCAGATACGCAGTATTTT. This translates into CAISVREADTQYF.

V is TRBV6-5 and J is TRBJ1-2, with a weak D call TRBD1 (6 bases). The V gene lost 6 bases and the J gene lost 0 bases, with 14 bases spanning the gap. Germline CDR1 and CDR2: MNHEY and SVGAGI. This CDR3 is built from 15 residues. CDR3 amino acids: CASSFGQPTNYGYTF. The CDR3 DNA follows: TGTGCCAGCAGCTTCGGACAGCCGACTAACTATGGCTACACCTTC.

The CDR3 DNA follows: TGTGCCAGCAGTTTATTAGCCGGGATTGACTATGGCTACACCTTC. Amino acid sequence: CASSLLAGIDYGYTF. The chain links TRBV27 to TRBJ1-2; D gene ambiguous. CDR1 is MNHEY, CDR2 SMNVEV, per germline (reference sequence). The CDR3 is made up of 15 amino acids. Deletions cut 1 base from V and 3 bases from J, with 12 bases between.

This chain links TRBV6-5 with TRBJ2-3; 10 bases match TRBD2. V was pared by 4 bases and J by 7 bases, with 8 bases of the junction left unmatched. Germline lookup yields CDR1 MNHEY and CDR2 SVGAGI. The CDR3 has 15 amino acids. Here the CDR3 DNA reads TGTGCCAGCAGTTCCCCTAGCGGGAGTTTTTATACGCAGTATTTT. It yields the protein CASSSPSGSFYTQYF.

The chain links TRBV6-1 to TRBJ1-1, with D unclear. V gave up 3 bases and J gave up 0 bases, with 11 bases separating them. CDR3 size: 15 residues. Per the germline V gene, CDR1 is MNHNS and CDR2 is SASEGT. The CDR3 here is CASSENGILNTEAFF. The CDR3 DNA reads TGTGCCAGCAGTGAGAATGGGATTTTGAACACTGAAGCTTTCTTT.

The V gene is TRBV2, the J gene TRBJ2-7; 10 positions agree with TRBD1. Germline CDR1 reads SNHLY; CDR2 reads FYNNEI. Trimming removed 7 bases from V and 9 bases from J; junction bases left unmatched: 12. This CDR3 is 14 amino acids long. This CDR3 is CASNRDRGRGWQYF. DNA for the CDR3: TGTGCCAGCAACCGGGACAGGGGTCGGGGATGGCAGTACTTC.